One TCR beta chain is described in this entry. This clonotype was observed a handful of times. Which antigen it targets is not known. No per-base quality is available; no much larger clone lies one base away. This sample is drawn from a study of patients and donors after allogeneic stem cell transplantation (dated by TCRdb to 2020 to 2021). The CDR3 runs 13 amino acids, cysteine and phenylalanine included. The entry retains the CDR3 DNA only, 39 bases that are in frame from base 1. According to the germline V gene (reference sequence), CDR1 reads GTSNPN and CDR2 reads SVGIG. V is pared back by 0 bases and J by 4 bases, with 9 bases lying between the germline termini. The library was built by means of RT-PCR. Data came from a NextSeq 550. TCRdb trimmed public reads at Q25 via fastp, called clones via MiXCR and kept in-frame beta chains. Identical CDR3 protein sequences are pooled into one entry, listed with their most common genes and DNA. The sample table contains approximately 200,000 distinct CDR3 sequences; only one count was recorded for 14% of them. About 9.9% of the sample is in the top ten clones.

The sequencing input was blood, either unsorted or a sorted T cell fraction (not recorded which). The sequence joins TRBV30 to TRBJ1-2; the D gene cannot be resolved reliably. This TCR was sampled from a human donor who was either an allogeneic HSCT recipient or a stem cell or donor lymphocyte infusion donor (not recorded which). It is not recorded whose cells these are; they may come from a transplant donor. The DNA is as follows: TGTGCCTGGAGTGTACTCTCCAGCTATGGCTACACCTTC. This codes for CAWSVLSSYGYTF.